This T cell receptor beta chain was obtained from a study of cytomegalovirus exposure and HLA in healthy donors. Germline CDR1 SGHRS, CDR2 YFSETQ. The CDR3 covers 14 residues. Trimming took 0 bases from V and 4 from J, leaving 8 bases between them. Primers: 60 Vbeta forward and 13 Jbeta reverse. The repertoire was sequenced with immunoSEQ multiplex PCR; TCRdb's copy has only in-frame clones and lacks some. The repertoire holds over 100,000 clones, about four fifths seen once, with roughly 5% in the top ten. Study-level findings and limits: An analysis done earlier found most TCR beta V segments productive about 90% or about 30% of the time.

A word on this clone: The antigen is unknown.

The sequenced sample consisted of PBMCs. This TCR was sampled from a man aged 25-45 years in good health and CMV-seronegative. V and J are TRBV5-1 and TRBJ2-1, with D perhaps matching TRBD2 (6 bases). In nucleotides, the CDR3 is TGCGCCAGCAGCTTGGTCGGGACTTACAATGAGCAGTTCTTC. This translates into CASSLVGTYNEQFF.